Each of the 31 T cell receptor beta chains below was sequenced from the same sample in a study of T cells in Graves' hyperthyroidism and ophthalmopathy. RNA transcripts yielded amplified TCR beta CDR3 regions. TCR CDR3 regions were first amplified by RT-PCR with HTBI primers. Using its own MiXCR run on the multiplex PCR reads, TCRdb lists one record per CDR3 protein. The data contain hundreds of thousands of distinct CDR3 sequences, 13% to 15% of them singletons. Sample: blood. The receptor source for this set is a woman aged 60-75 years with Graves' ophthalmopathy.

In its sample, this clonotype was seen many times. The CDR3 protein is CASSLGGALRSEQFF. The CDR3, as DNA: TGTGCCAGCAGCTTAGGGGGGGCGTTAAGGAGTGAGCAGTTCTTC. The V call is TRBV5-8, the J call TRBJ2-1; D perhaps matches TRBD2 (7 bases). This CDR3 has 15 residues. The V and J ends lost 2 bases and 9 bases respectively, with 18 bases between them. From germline, CDR1 is SGHTS and CDR2 YDEGEE.

This clonotype was counted between two and nine times. The rearrangement joins TRBV15 to TRBJ2-5; D could derive from TRBD1 or TRBD2 (5 bases each). CDR1 is LNHNV, CDR2 YYDKDF, per germline (reference sequence). Trimming stripped 5 bases from V and 2 bases from J, with 21 bases between. This CDR3 has 17 residues. For the CDR3, the DNA is TGTGCCACCAGCGTAGATTATGGGACCCTAAGGCAAGAGACCCAGTACTTC. Its protein product is CATSVDYGTLRQETQYF.

This clonotype was seen at least ten times. The J gene is TRBJ1-1, the V gene TRBV20-1; no firm D call. The V gene lost 1 base and the J gene lost 1 base, with 13 bases spanning the gap. This CDR3 contains 15 residues. Germline V gives CDR1 DFQATT, CDR2 SNEGSKA (reference sequence). DNA for the CDR3: TGCAGTGCTAGAGGCCGTCGGGAGAAGAACACTGAAGCTTTCTTT. Translation: CSARGRREKNTEAFF.

This clonotype turned up a few times. This chain links TRBV3-1 with TRBJ2-1; 7 nucleotides line up with TRBD2. Looked up from germline, CDR1 is LGHDT and CDR2 is YNNKEL (reference sequence). Trimming removed 3 bases from V and 2 bases from J; junction bases left unmatched: 4. The CDR3 extends over 15 amino acids. CDR3 nucleotides: TGTGCCAGCAGCCAGACGGGACTAACCTACAATGAGCAGTTCTTC. Translation: CASSQTGLTYNEQFF.

This clonotype has a handful of counts. Its ends do not fully match the called genes, so a read error is possible. This chain uses TRBV24-1 with TRBJ2-1; D may match TRBD1 or TRBD2 (5 bases each). The CDR3 is 16 amino acids. Germline V gives CDR1 KGHDR, CDR2 SFDVKD. In DNA form, the CDR3 reads TGTGCCACCAGTGATGTCCGGGGCACTCAGAAGAATGAGCAGCTCTTC. Translated: CATSDVRGTQKNEQLF.

In this sample, this clonotype turned up many times. The CDR3 nucleotides are TGTGCCAGCAGTACCGGGACAGGGGCGATTACAAACCAAGAGACCCAGTACTTC. It encodes CASSTGTGAITNQETQYF. The genes are TRBV28 and TRBJ2-5, with TRBD1 matching over 10 bases. CDR1 MDHEN and CDR2 SYDVKM come from the germline V gene. V lost 5 bases and J lost 0; bases outside the gene matches: 12. The CDR3 sequence is 18 residues long. Full variable domain (outside the CDR3, taken from reference TRBV28 and TRBJ2-5): DVKVTQSSRYLVKRTGEKVFLECVQDMDHENMFWYRQDPGLGLRLIYFSYDVKMKEKGDIPEGYSVSREKKERFSLILESASTNQTSMYLCASSTGTGAITNQETQYFGPGTRLLVL.

The sample holds many counts of this clonotype. This rearrangement joins TRBV7-8 to TRBJ2-7; D remains unclear. Germline assignment: CDR1 SGHVS and CDR2 FQNEAQ. The CDR3 runs to 12 residues. Trimming pared 5 bases from V and 7 bases from J, leaving 12 bases between. CDR3 loop: CASSPSAREQYF. In nucleotides, the CDR3 is TGTGCCAGCAGCCCATCCGCTCGGGAGCAGTACTTC.

This clonotype has a count of ten or more. The V and J genes are TRBV5-1 and TRBJ2-7; 11 positions agree with TRBD1. The CDR3 runs 13 residues. Trimming took 3 bases from V and 5 from J; bases not matched to a gene: 1. Per the germline V gene, CDR1 is SGHRS and CDR2 is YFSETQ. CDR3 nucleotides: TGCGCCAGCAGCTGGGACAGGGGGAACGAGCAGTACTTC. Translation gives CASSWDRGNEQYF.

This clonotype was observed a single time. This may come from a read error, since a much larger clone is one base off. V and J are TRBV12-3 or TRBV12-4 and TRBJ1-5; 9 bases are shared with TRBD1. This CDR3 has 14 residues. DNA for the CDR3: TGTGCCAGCAATCGACAGGGGGTGAATCAGCCCCCGCATTTT. The encoded protein is CASNRQGVNQPPHF.

The sample holds many counts of this clonotype. This chain joins TRBV7-2 and TRBJ2-2; D ambiguous. This CDR3 has 16 residues. Germline V gene lookup returns CDR1 SGHTA and CDR2 FQGNSA. Trimming removed 2 bases at V and 0 bases at J, with 10 bases between. The CDR3 DNA reads TGTGCCAGCAGCTTACGACGGGCCACGAACACCGGGGAGCTGTTTTTT. Translating gives CASSLRRATNTGELFF.

This sequence joins TRBV9 and TRBJ1-2, with a tentative D call TRBD1 (6 bases). The V end lost 0 bases, the J end lost 7 bases, and 10 bases lay between the germline ends. Germline V gene sequence: CDR1 SGDLS, CDR2 YYNGEE. The CDR3 is 13 amino acids. The CDR3 loop is CASSVAGVGGYTF. CDR3 DNA sequence: TGTGCCAGCAGCGTAGCAGGGGTTGGTGGCTACACCTTC.

V is TRBV25-1 and J is TRBJ2-5; D call uncertain. Between the trimmed V and J ends, which lost 2 bases and 2 bases, there was a span of 15 bases. Germline loops: CDR1 MGHDK, CDR2 SYGVNS. The CDR3 consists of 16 residues. The CDR3 DNA reads TGTGCCAGCAGTGAAAGGCCAAGGACGGAACAAGAGACCCAGTACTTC. The encoded protein is CASSERPRTEQETQYF.

This clonotype showed up many times. This chain connects TRBV28 to TRBJ1-1; perhaps TRBD1 as D (5 bases). The CDR3 has 17 residues. V was trimmed by 3 bases and J by 0 bases, leaving 17 bases between them. Germline CDR1 is MDHEN and CDR2 is SYDVKM. Here the CDR3 DNA reads TGTGCCAGCAGTTTTGCCCCCCTGACAGAGATGAACACTGAAGCTTTCTTT. This sequence encodes CASSFAPLTEMNTEAFF.

This clonotype was seen repeatedly, ten times or more. CDR3 in amino acids: CASSLRQLAGVSYEQYF. The CDR3 coding sequence is TGTGCCAGCAGCCTACGACAGCTAGCGGGAGTTTCCTACGAGCAGTACTTC. The chain combines TRBV7-3 with TRBJ2-7, with 10 bases aligning to TRBD2. CDR3 length equals 17 residues. V shed 5 bases, J shed 1 base, and the junction held 11 bases outside the gene matches. Germline assignment: CDR1 SGHTA and CDR2 FQGTGA.

Notes on this clonotype: This may come from a read error, since a much larger clone is one base off. This chain links TRBV20-1 with TRBJ2-3; maybe TRBD2 (6 bases). The CDR3 consists of 13 residues. Germline CDR1 reads DFQATT; CDR2 reads SNEGSKA (reference sequence). CDR3 residues: CSASYGSTDTRYF. The CDR3 region has the DNA TGCAGTGCTAGTTACGGGAGCACAGATACGCGGTATTTT.

This clonotype has ten or more counts. V is TRBV30 and J is TRBJ2-4; D may match TRBD1 or TRBD2 (6 bases each). The CDR3 has 14 amino acids. V gave up 2 bases and J gave up 1 base, with 9 bases separating them. Germline V gene data show CDR1 as GTSNPN and CDR2 as SVGIG (reference sequence). DNA for the CDR3: TGTGCCTGGAGTCAAGGGGGGGCCAAAAACATTCAGTACTTC. Residues: CAWSQGGAKNIQYF.

This clonotype was detected only a few times. The chain carries TRBV5-1 and TRBJ2-7, with 9 bases matching TRBD2. The CDR3 has 17 residues. Germline values: CDR1 SGHRS, CDR2 YFSETQ. J lost 3 bases, V lost 8 bases, and 18 bases had no gene match. The CDR3 is CASTPKAGGTRFYEQYF. The CDR3 DNA is TGCGCCAGTACCCCGAAGGCGGGGGGGACTCGATTCTACGAGCAGTACTTC.

J is TRBJ2-1 and V is TRBV2, with a tentative D call TRBD2 (5 bases). V lost 4 bases and J 0 bases, leaving 10 bases between the germline ends. Germline V gives CDR1 SNHLY, CDR2 FYNNEI. The CDR3 has 15 residues. CDR3 amino acids: CASSVTRLSYNEQFF. CDR3 DNA sequence: TGTGCCAGCAGTGTAACTAGGCTCTCCTACAATGAGCAGTTCTTC.

The V call is TRBV5-1, the J call TRBJ1-4, with D unclear. Looked up from germline, CDR1 is SGHRS and CDR2 is YFSETQ. V lost 0 bases and J 8 bases, leaving 14 bases between the germline ends. The CDR3 runs 15 residues. This CDR3 reads CASSLAGPTGEKLFF. For the CDR3, the DNA is TGCGCCAGCAGCTTGGCCGGCCCGACGGGAGAAAAACTGTTTTTT. Supplemented by reference TRBV5-1 and TRBJ1-4, the full variable domain reads KAGVTQTPRYLIKTRGQQVTLSCSPISGHRSVSWYQQTPGQGLQFLFEYFSETQRNKGNFPGRFSGRQFSNSRSEMNVSTLELGDSALYLCASSLAGPTGEKLFFGSGTQLSVL.

At least ten counts were recorded for this clonotype. J is TRBJ2-7 and V is TRBV20-1; TRBD2 aligns across 8 bases. V shed 4 bases, J shed 2 bases, and the junction held 4 bases outside the gene matches. The CDR3 contains 13 residues. The germline V gene has CDR1 DFQATT and CDR2 SNEGSKA (reference sequence). This CDR3 is CSATSGRTYEQYF. In nucleotides, the CDR3 is TGCAGTGCTACCAGCGGGAGAACCTACGAGCAGTACTTC.

This clonotype was counted many times. The chain uses TRBV19 and TRBJ2-2; D perhaps matches TRBD1 (6 bases). CDR1 is LNHDA and CDR2 is SQIVND in the germline V gene (reference sequence). V lost 7 bases and J lost 4, with 13 bases in between. The CDR3 totals 14 residues. This CDR3 reads CASTSGVFTGELFF. CDR3 bases: TGTGCCAGTACGTCAGGGGTCTTCACCGGGGAGCTGTTTTTT. The full variable domain, rest sourced from reference TRBV19 and TRBJ2-2, is DGGITQSPKYLFRKEGQNVTLSCEQNLNHDAMYWYRQDPGQGLRLIYYSQIVNDFQKGDIAEGYSVSREKKESFPLTVTSAQKNPTAFYLCASTSGVFTGELFFGEGSRLTVL.

This clonotype was picked up many times. V usage is TRBV28 and J usage is TRBJ2-5; tentative D call: TRBD2 (5 bases). The CDR3 runs to 17 residues. Trimming removed 0 bases from V and 2 bases from J, with 16 bases in between. Germline V gene data show CDR1 as MDHEN and CDR2 as SYDVKM. Written as DNA, the CDR3 is TGTGCCAGCAGTTTATGGTTAACGGGATTCCCTCAAGAGACCCAGTACTTC. It translates to CASSLWLTGFPQETQYF.

The rearrangement links TRBV9 to TRBJ2-2; no clear D gene. Germline loops: CDR1 SGDLS, CDR2 YYNGEE. V was clipped by 0 bases and J by 4 bases, with 7 bases between them. The CDR3 consists of 14 residues. The CDR3 region is CASSVGFSTGELFF. The CDR3 DNA is TGTGCCAGCAGCGTAGGGTTTAGCACCGGGGAGCTGTTTTTT.

This clonotype has a handful of counts. The V and J genes are TRBV6-4 and TRBJ2-7, with 7 bases fitting TRBD2. Germline V lookup: CDR1 MRHNA, CDR2 SNTAGT. V shed 6 bases, J shed 2 bases, and the junction held 10 bases outside the gene matches. This CDR3 has 15 amino acids. CDR3 in amino acids: CASSPDSSGPYEQYF. CDR3 nucleotides: TGTGCCAGCAGCCCTGATAGTAGCGGGCCCTACGAGCAGTACTTC.

This rearrangement joins TRBV27 to TRBJ2-1; TRBD1 matches at 7 bases. Germline trimming cut 1 base from V and 5 bases from J; bases unmatched to any gene: 2. The CDR3 is 14 amino acids. Per the germline V gene, CDR1 is MNHEY and CDR2 is SMNVEV (reference sequence). CDR3 in amino acids: CASSLWGQNNEQFF. CDR3 in DNA: TGTGCCAGCAGTTTATGGGGACAGAACAATGAGCAGTTCTTC.

CDR3 protein: CASSLEPGEVWTEAFF. CDR3 nucleotide sequence: TGTGCCAGCAGCTTGGAGCCAGGGGAGGTTTGGACTGAAGCTTTCTTT. V and J are TRBV5-6 and TRBJ1-1; a weak D match, TRBD1 (6 bases). Germline V CDR1 and CDR2: SGHDT, YYEEEE. The germline V and J ends were trimmed by 0 bases and 5 bases, with 17 bases remaining between them. This CDR3 is 16 amino acids long.

The chain employs TRBV28 and TRBJ2-7; D is ambiguous. The CDR3 runs 12 residues. CDR1 is MDHEN, CDR2 SYDVKM, per germline. V gave up 6 bases and J gave up 3 bases, with 9 bases separating them. CDR3 in amino acids: CASSQINYEQYF. The DNA for the CDR3 is TGTGCCAGCAGCCAAATCAACTACGAGCAGTACTTC.

A note on this clonotype: The junction departs from the called germline gene at one end, perhaps through a read error. The gene calls are TRBV20-1 and TRBJ2-4, with D unresolved. Germline CDR1 is DFQATT and CDR2 is SNEGSKA (reference sequence). This CDR3 comprises 14 residues. The CDR3 nucleotides are TGCAGTGCTACCGGATGGGCAGCCCAAAACATTCAGTACTTC. Translation: CSATGWAAQNIQYF.

The chain joins TRBV10-3 to TRBJ2-7, with 12 bases lining up with TRBD2. This CDR3 is built from 14 residues. Losses at the gene ends were 11 bases for V and 2 bases for J; bases not matched to a gene: 7. The germline V gene has CDR1 ENHRY and CDR2 SYGVKD. CDR3 protein: CAARTSGEAYEQYF. The CDR3 region has the DNA TGTGCCGCCCGGACTAGCGGGGAGGCCTACGAGCAGTACTTC.

This chain uses TRBV5-1 with TRBJ2-2; 7 positions match TRBD1. Germline assignment: CDR1 SGHRS and CDR2 YFSETQ. V shed 7 bases, J shed 1 base, and the junction held 4 bases outside the gene matches. This CDR3 is built from 14 residues. The CDR3 is CASGQEMNTGELFF. DNA of the CDR3: TGCGCCAGCGGACAGGAAATGAACACCGGGGAGCTGTTTTTT.

In its sample, this clonotype was seen many times. The gene calls are TRBV18 and TRBJ2-7; D possibly corresponds to TRBD2 (6 bases). CDR3 size: 15 residues. From germline, CDR1 is KGHSH and CDR2 LQKENI. Trimming pared 5 bases from V and 4 bases from J, leaving 18 bases between. CDR3 sequence (DNA): TGTGCCAGCTCATCGGGGGTCGAGGGCACTTACGAGCAGTACTTC. It codes for CASSSGVEGTYEQYF.